The clone carrying this TCR beta chain was recorded at least ten times. The data were taken from a study of neurological immune-mediated disorders. Time point in this sample: technical triplicate 2. Template-switch 5'RACE cDNA synthesis added a 10-nucleotide unique molecular identifier. MiXCR was run by TCRdb on the 5' RACE reads, yielding one entry per CDR3 protein. Of about 59,000 distinct CDR3 sequences listed, 24% are singletons. The sequenced material came from PBMCs. The sequence derives from a man aged 60 to 69 with HTLV-1-associated myelopathy (HAM/TSP).

CDR3 amino acids: CASRPGQGAIEAFF. DNA for the CDR3: TGTGCCAGCAGGCCAGGACAGGGGGCAATTGAAGCTTTCTTT. The chain employs TRBV28 and TRBJ1-1; 11 positions match TRBD1. The junction had 7 bases not matched to a gene; V was cut back by 6 bases and J by 7 bases. This CDR3 region has 14 residues. Germline CDR1 is MDHEN and CDR2 is SYDVKM.